The entry below describes one TCR beta chain. The specificity of this receptor is unknown. The method was the immunoSEQ multiplex PCR assay. The multiplex PCR relied on a mix of 60 forward primers for TCR Vbeta segments and 13 reverse primers for TCR Jbeta segments. The CDR3 region of rearranged TCR beta genes was amplified from genomic DNA with a multiplex PCR assay. On the Illumina HiSeq System, the amplified TCR beta libraries were sequenced as 87-base-pair reads. In the authors' own workflow: Across the 670 or so repertoires, a later analysis counted tens of millions of unique TCR beta chains, around 11 million of which were shared by at least two donors. To remove PCR and sequencing errors, raw reads were error-corrected and collapsed into unique sequences using a nearest-neighbor algorithm that merged closely related sequences. Alignment of CDR3 sequences to IMGT reference sequences was used to assign V, D and J gene segments. For a sequence to be retained, a match of at least six nucleotides was required to both a V gene segment and a J gene segment. A rearrangement was called productive if the CDR3 had no stop codons and remained in frame with V and J, and every other rearrangement was called non-productive. CDR3 was defined by IMGT convention, running from the second conserved V-encoded cysteine to the conserved J-encoded phenylalanine. The earlier analysis of about 570 of the donors excluded any sequence lacking an unambiguous match to a single V gene segment. In an earlier analysis of a few hundred of the donors, V segments were called functional above 56.7% productive rearrangements and were called segregating when the between-donor standard deviation exceeded 5%. A statistical classification framework was developed to diagnose cytomegalovirus status using the catalog of TCR beta chain sequences. V and J gene assignment, in a later analysis, came from comparing TCR nucleotide sequences with IMGT/GENE-DB human TR gene sequences. The TCRdist pipeline was used in a later analysis to assign CDR3 sequences and most-parsimonious VDJ recombination scenarios. In a later analysis, each TCR beta chain was defined by its CDR3 amino acid sequence together with its V-gene family, and reads without a unique V-gene family were excluded. To address suspected cross-contamination and a sequencing artifact, a later analysis removed over 500 highly shared, low-generation-probability nucleotide sequences. A later analysis calculated a clonal expansion index for each public chain from normalized within-repertoire ranks of inferred template counts. A later analysis computed generation probabilities with a VDJ recombination model fitted to out-of-frame rearrangements, and checked the results against IGoR. A later analysis scored TCR-TCR, TCR-HLA and TCR-CMV co-occurrence with hypergeometric tests, applying a repertoire-size bias correction to TCR pairs. A later analysis estimated false discovery rates by permuting HLA or CMV assignments 20 times. In a later analysis, co-occurring TCRs were grouped with DBSCAN, and TCRdist sequence similarity was added when clustering was performed within HLA-allele-positive subsets. Repertoires with fewer than 30,000 or more than 120,000 public chains, plus five repertoires with anomalous nucleotide sharing, were excluded from co-occurrence clustering. The immuneACCESS repertoire file appears here via TCRdb, limited to in-frame rearrangements. These files lack a portion of the clones; in checked studies, under half of the deficit traces to unresolved V genes, and the cause of the others is not known. V, J and clone size are taken as reported in that table, and D and trimming were inferred from the DNA itself. The sample table gives 110,000 to 150,000 clones. In total, the top ten clones hold 2% to 2.5% of the sample.

Trimming at the junction amounts to 2 bases on V and 4 bases on J, and the germline ends lie 11 bases apart. From cysteine to phenylalanine, the CDR3 is 13 amino acids long. Solely the CDR3 DNA is kept, with 39 bases framed from the first base. Sequences GTSNPN (CDR1) and SVGIG (CDR2) are obtained from the germline V gene (reference sequence). The cohort consisted of 600 to 700 healthy bone marrow donors. At the time of sampling, all cohort members were nominally healthy, though unrecorded immune exposures were likely present. The donor tested CMV seronegative and was one of the 352 seronegative cohort members. A peripheral blood sample was provided by each donor, and peripheral blood mononuclear cells were used for TCR beta sequencing. Genomic DNA extraction from the blood cell samples was performed with the Qiagen DNeasy Blood Extraction Kit. This record belongs to a study of cytomegalovirus exposure and HLA in healthy donors (dated by TCRdb to 2016 to 2017). The study in broad terms: An earlier analysis of several hundred of the donors reported about 260 Gb of sequence data and about 120 million unique TCR beta sequences obtained from 150 million to 200 million T cells. Both class I and class II loci were covered by HLA typing, at four-digit resolution. Because of strong linkage in the cohort, 4 to 6 DR-DQ haplotypes were treated as single units for association and clustering. Alongside the repertoire data, information on donor age, sex, ethnicity and CMV serostatus was compiled. Typing coverage differed by locus: A, B, C, DRB1 and DQB1 were typed in about 620-640 donors, DQA1 in approximately 520, DPA1 in over 600, and DPB1 in just under 480. In an earlier analysis of 587 of the donors, high-throughput TCR beta sequencing was used to judge whether each TCR beta V gene segment behaved as functional or pseudogenic. Every repertoire in the discovery cohort had been generated on one and the same sequencing platform. Of the roughly 430 genotyped donors, about 80% fell in the genetic ancestry cluster associated with self-reported Caucasian donors. Across some 400 genotyped donors of the cohort, an average of about 240,000 unique TCR beta nucleotide sequences per donor were sequenced, and roughly 18% of those sequences were non-productive. In a later genetic analysis, genome-wide SNP genotypes for about 60% of the 666 donors were used, and that subset was treated as a discovery cohort. Besides the first cohort of 550 to 750 subjects, a separate validation cohort made up of 120 or so different subjects was used. The aim of the study was to test whether cataloging public T cell receptors could identify signatures of past pathogen exposure. The study combined high-throughput TCR immunosequencing, statistical association of individual TCRs with disease status, and machine learning to predict cytomegalovirus infection status. Rather than using new phenotypic data, the later analysis identified candidate immune exposures from TCR beta sequences and from how often those sequences occurred across donors. To study patterns of TCR occurrence, a later analysis re-analyzed previously published TCR beta repertoires from 700 or so donors and added high-resolution HLA genotyping. The study profiled the T cell repertoires of 550 to 700 subjects by immunosequencing and related them to cytomegalovirus serostatus. Roughly 300 gigabases of sequencing data and approximately 80 million unique TCR sequences were included in an early release covering 500 to 750 HLA-typed donors. Findings and caveats that apply to the study as a whole: It was suggested by the authors that the approach could potentially be generalized to other disease states and immunological phenotypes. A later analysis reported that several top co-occurrence clusters appeared linked to parvovirus B19, influenza, CMV and Epstein-Barr virus. In an earlier analysis of about 540 of the donors, most TCR beta V segments were observed in productive rearrangements about 87% or about 30% of the time, broadly matching IMGT annotations. In a later analysis, TCR association rates were found to vary across HLA loci, with the most associated TCRs seen for DRB1 alleles and the fewest for HLA-C alleles. A later analysis found that most CMV-associated TCR beta chains appeared HLA-restricted, with HLA associations seemingly driven largely by CMV exposure. Compared with the roughly 670-donor mean, donors in an Asian-associated ancestry cluster had fewer N-insertions in productive TCRs, according to a later genetic analysis. The classifier was reported to diagnose cytomegalovirus status with high specificity and sensitivity in both the original cohort and the validation cohort. In vitro tests confirmed that a few of the cytomegalovirus-associated TCR beta chains recognize cytomegalovirus antigens. A cluster of highly shared sequence variants was judged likely to be a technical artifact of the sequencing pipeline. The presence/absence analyses assumed that sequencing depth was roughly uniform across donors, and that assumption may not be true. Some IMGT-functional V segments, including TRBV6-2 and TRBV6-3, could not be told apart with the 87-base-pair reads, so those segments were excluded. A further reported finding was that TCR beta sequences accurately predicted the HLA-A and HLA-B alleles for most subjects in the first cohort. Only TCR beta chains were sequenced in this cohort, and the absence of alpha or paired-chain data limited detectable features. Linkage disequilibrium might explain the correlated functional status among segregating V segments, but an unknown experimental factor could not be excluded. The study listed 150 to 200 TCR beta chains as associated with cytomegalovirus. A later analysis associated some 17,000 TCR beta sequences with specific HLA alleles at a false discovery rate of 0.05. In a later analysis, HLA-associated TCR beta chains were found to be more clonally expanded and to have lower generation probabilities than equally common non-associated chains. Because some donors lacked HLA typing at each locus, the association tests relied only on the typed subset. Most TCR sequences were observed very rarely across donors, whereas some public TCRs were present in many individuals. V-gene and J-gene trimming of TCR beta chains was associated with a missense DCLRE1C variant in a later genetic analysis, and the association was replicated in an independent cohort. Because counts were too low, roughly 17 rarely observed V segments, including chromosome 9 orphons, were left out of the earlier analysis of 587 of the donors. Assigning TCR associations to individual alleles was difficult when HLA alleles, especially DR and DQ, strongly co-occurred. CMV serostatus was the only immune exposure information available for the cohort.

Input material: PBMCs. Rearrangement joined TRBV30 to TRBJ1-2, with a weak D call of TRBD1 (6 bases match). This sequence originates from a woman younger than 35 in good health and CMV-seronegative. The CDR3 in this case is CAWSYGGGYGYTF. The sequenced DNA is TGTGCCTGGAGTTATGGGGGCGGCTATGGCTACACCTTC.